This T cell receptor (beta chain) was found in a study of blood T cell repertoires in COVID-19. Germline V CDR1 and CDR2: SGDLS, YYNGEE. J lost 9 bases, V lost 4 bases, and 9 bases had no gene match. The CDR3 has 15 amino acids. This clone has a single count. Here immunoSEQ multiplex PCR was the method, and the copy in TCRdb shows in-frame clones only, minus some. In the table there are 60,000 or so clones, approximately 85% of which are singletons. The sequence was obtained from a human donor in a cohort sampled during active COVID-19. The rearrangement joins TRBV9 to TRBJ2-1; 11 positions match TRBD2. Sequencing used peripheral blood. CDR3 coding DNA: TGTGCCAGCAGCTCGACGACTAGCGGGGTAGGTGAGCAGTTCTTC. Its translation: CASSSTTSGVGEQFF.